This T cell receptor (beta chain) was profiled in a study of CD8 T cells in Susac syndrome. TCR beta sequencing covered blood CD8+ and CD4+ T cells. Random hexamers served to reverse transcribe roughly 0.45 to 1 ug RNA. TCR beta CDR3 was amplified by immunoSEQ multiplex PCR. This amplification extended across 54 Vbeta and 13 Jbeta segments. MiXCR, applied by TCRdb to the immunoSEQ multiplex PCR reads, yields one record per CDR3 protein. This sample has fewer than 150,000 distinct CDR3 sequences; more than 90% occur once, and the top ten carry more than 0.1%. Study outcomes and limitations: The study conceded that relatively few individuals underwent its TCR sequencing and HLA analysis.

On this clonotype itself: Its antigen is as yet unknown.

Trimming removed 7 bases at V and 1 base at J, with 10 bases between. Germline V gene lookup returns CDR1 SQVTM and CDR2 ANQGSEA. This CDR3 has 12 amino acids. J is TRBJ1-1 and V is TRBV29-1, with a possible D match to TRBD1 (5 bases). This sequence originates from a human donor in good health. The sequenced material came from CD4+ T cells from PBMCs. DNA for the CDR3: TGCAGCGCCCTCACAGGGAACACTGAAGCTTTCTTT. Protein product: CSALTGNTEAFF.